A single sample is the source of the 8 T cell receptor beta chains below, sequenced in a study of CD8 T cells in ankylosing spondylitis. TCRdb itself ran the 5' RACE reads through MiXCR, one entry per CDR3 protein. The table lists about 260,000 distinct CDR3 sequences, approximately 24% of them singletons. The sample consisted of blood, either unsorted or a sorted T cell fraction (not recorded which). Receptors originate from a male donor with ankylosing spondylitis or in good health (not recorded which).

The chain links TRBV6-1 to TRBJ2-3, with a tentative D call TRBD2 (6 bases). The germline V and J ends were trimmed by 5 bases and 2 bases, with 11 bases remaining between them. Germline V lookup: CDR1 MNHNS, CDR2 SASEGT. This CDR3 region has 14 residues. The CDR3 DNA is TGTGCCAGCAGTCCTCGGGGACTCACAGATACGCAGTATTTT. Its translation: CASSPRGLTDTQYF.

The CDR3: CSVIGPKRDTQYF. Written as DNA, the CDR3 is TGCAGCGTTATAGGACCAAAGAGGGATACGCAGTATTTT. The genes are TRBV29-1 and TRBJ2-3; D unresolved. V was trimmed by 5 bases and J by 6 bases, leaving 15 bases between them. Germline V gives CDR1 SQVTM, CDR2 ANQGSEA. This CDR3 spans 13 amino acids.

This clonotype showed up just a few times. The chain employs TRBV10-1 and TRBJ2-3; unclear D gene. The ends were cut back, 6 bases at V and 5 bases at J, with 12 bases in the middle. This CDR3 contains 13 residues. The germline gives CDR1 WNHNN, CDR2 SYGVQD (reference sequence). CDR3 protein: CASSLWNGDTQYF. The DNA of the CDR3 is TGCGCCAGCAGCCTTTGGAATGGAGATACGCAGTATTTT.

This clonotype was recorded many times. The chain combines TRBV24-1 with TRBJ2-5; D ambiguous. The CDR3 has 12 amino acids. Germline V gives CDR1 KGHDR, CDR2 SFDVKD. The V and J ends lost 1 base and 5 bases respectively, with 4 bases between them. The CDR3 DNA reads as TGTGCCACCAGTGATTTCGCGGAGACCCAGTACTTC. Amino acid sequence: CATSDFAETQYF.

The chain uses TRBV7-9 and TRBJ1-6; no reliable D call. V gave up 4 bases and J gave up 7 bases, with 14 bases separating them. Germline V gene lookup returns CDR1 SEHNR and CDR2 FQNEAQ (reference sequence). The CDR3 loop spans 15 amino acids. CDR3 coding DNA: TGTGCCAGCAGCTCACGCGGCAGCGGCAATTCACCCCTCCACTTT. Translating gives CASSSRGSGNSPLHF.

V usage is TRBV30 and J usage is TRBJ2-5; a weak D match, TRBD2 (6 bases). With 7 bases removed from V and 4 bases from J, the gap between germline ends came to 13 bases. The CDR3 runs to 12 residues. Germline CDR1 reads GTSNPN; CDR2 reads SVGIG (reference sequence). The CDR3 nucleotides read TGTGCCTCGGAGAGAGCGGGAGAGACCCAGTACTTC. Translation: CASERAGETQYF.

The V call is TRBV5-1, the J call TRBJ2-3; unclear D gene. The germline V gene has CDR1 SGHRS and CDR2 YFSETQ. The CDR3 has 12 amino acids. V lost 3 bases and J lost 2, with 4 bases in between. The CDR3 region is CASSSDTDTQYF. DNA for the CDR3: TGCGCCAGCAGCTCCGACACAGATACGCAGTATTTT. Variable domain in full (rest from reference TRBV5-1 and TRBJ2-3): KAGVTQTPRYLIKTRGQQVTLSCSPISGHRSVSWYQQTPGQGLQFLFEYFSETQRNKGNFPGRFSGRQFSNSRSEMNVSTLELGDSALYLCASSSDTDTQYFGPGTRLTVL.

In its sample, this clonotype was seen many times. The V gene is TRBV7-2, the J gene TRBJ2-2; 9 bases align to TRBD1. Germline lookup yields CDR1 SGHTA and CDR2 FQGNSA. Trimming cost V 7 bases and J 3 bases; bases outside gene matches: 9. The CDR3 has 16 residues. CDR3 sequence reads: CASTKTGGADTGELFF. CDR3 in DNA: TGTGCCAGCACAAAAACAGGGGGCGCGGACACCGGGGAGCTGTTTTTT.